This record concerns one T cell receptor beta chain sequence. CDR1 is SGHRS and CDR2 is YFSETQ in the germline V gene. Deletions cut 3 bases from V and 6 bases from J, with 18 bases between. The CDR3 spans 15 residues. Original handling: The authors estimated nucleated cell counts from reference gene primer amplification. Sequenced by immunoSEQ multiplex PCR; TCRdb stores in-frame clones only, minus some. V and J calls and clone size are given by that table; D and trimming were obtained from the DNA. Among about 140,000 clones listed, around 88% were seen once. The data derive from a study of blood T cell repertoires in COVID-19.

This sequence joins TRBV5-1 and TRBJ1-2; unclear D gene. Material: peripheral blood. The source is a man in his 60s with active or convalescent COVID-19. The CDR3 here is CASSSGLSHVDGYTF. The CDR3, as DNA: TGCGCCAGCAGCTCCGGACTGAGTCATGTTGATGGCTACACCTTC.